This T cell receptor beta chain was sequenced for a study of spatial heterogeneity in lung cancer. This clonotype was counted at least ten times. Described time point: sample taken at primary tumor resection. The donors comprised about 69 untreated early-stage non-small cell lung cancer patients. Trimming took 6 bases from V and 1 from J, leaving 22 bases between them. Germline CDR1 reads MNHEY; CDR2 reads SVGEGT. This CDR3 spans 18 amino acids. Using its own MiXCR run on the 5' RACE reads, TCRdb lists one record per CDR3 protein. Found here are about 38,000 distinct CDR3 sequences, around 7.5% of them singletons; the top ten hold under 30%.

The TCR comes from a male donor with early-stage non-small cell lung cancer. V and J are TRBV6-2 or TRBV6-3 and TRBJ1-5; D possibly corresponds to TRBD1 (5 bases). This material consisted of PBMCs, taken at surgery. CDR3 in DNA: TGTGCCAGCAGGTTAACCACGGCGGGGCCGCTAAGCAATCAGCCCCAGCATTTT. Its protein product is CASRLTTAGPLSNQPQHF.